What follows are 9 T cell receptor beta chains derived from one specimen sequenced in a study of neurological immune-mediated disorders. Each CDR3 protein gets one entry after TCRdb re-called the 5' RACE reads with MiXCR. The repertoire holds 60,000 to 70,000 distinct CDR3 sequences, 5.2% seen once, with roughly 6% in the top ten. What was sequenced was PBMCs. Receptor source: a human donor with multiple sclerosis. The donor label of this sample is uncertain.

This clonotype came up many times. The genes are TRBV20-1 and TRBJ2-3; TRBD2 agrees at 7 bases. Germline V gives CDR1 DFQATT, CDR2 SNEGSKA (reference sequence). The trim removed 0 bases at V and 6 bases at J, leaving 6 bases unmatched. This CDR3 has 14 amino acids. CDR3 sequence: CSARDGRVQDTQYF. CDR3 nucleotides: TGCAGTGCTAGAGATGGGAGGGTTCAGGATACGCAGTATTTT.

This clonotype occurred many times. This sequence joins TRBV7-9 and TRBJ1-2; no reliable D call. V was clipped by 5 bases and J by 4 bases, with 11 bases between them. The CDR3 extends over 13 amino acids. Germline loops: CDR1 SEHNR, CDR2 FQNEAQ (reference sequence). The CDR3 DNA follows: TGTGCCAGCAGCCCTCGCAACCGCTATGGCTACACCTTC. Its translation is CASSPRNRYGYTF.

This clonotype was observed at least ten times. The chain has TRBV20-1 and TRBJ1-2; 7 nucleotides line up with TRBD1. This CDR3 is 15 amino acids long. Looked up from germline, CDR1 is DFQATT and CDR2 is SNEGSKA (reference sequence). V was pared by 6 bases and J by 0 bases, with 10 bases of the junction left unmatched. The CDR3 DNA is TGCAGTGCCCCGGGACAGATTCAAGCTAACTATGGCTACACCTTC. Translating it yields CSAPGQIQANYGYTF.

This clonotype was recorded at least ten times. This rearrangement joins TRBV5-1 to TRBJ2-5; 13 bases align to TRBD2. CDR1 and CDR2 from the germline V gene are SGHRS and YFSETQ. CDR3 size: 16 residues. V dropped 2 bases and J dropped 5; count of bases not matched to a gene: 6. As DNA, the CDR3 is TGCGCCAGCAGCTTCGACGGACTAGCGGGGGTGGAGACCCAGTACTTC. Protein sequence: CASSFDGLAGVETQYF.

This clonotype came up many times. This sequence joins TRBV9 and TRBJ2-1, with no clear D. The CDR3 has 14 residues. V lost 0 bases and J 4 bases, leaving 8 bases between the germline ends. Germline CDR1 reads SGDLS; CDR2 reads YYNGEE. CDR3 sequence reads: CASSVGASYNEQFF. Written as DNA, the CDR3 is TGTGCCAGCAGCGTAGGGGCTTCATACAATGAGCAGTTCTTC.

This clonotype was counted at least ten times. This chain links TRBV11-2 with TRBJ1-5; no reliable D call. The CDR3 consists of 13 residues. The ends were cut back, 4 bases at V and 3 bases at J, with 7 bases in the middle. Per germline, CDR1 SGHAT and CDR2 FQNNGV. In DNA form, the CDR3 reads TGTGCCAGCAGCTCCTCGACCAATCAGCCCCAGCATTTT. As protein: CASSSSTNQPQHF.

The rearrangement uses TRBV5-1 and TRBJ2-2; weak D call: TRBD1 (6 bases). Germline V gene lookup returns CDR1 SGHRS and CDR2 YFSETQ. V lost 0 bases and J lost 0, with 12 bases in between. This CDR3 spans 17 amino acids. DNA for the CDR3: TGCGCCAGCAGCTTGGTCAGGGGTCGTGCGAACACCGGGGAGCTGTTTTTT. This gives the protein CASSLVRGRANTGELFF.

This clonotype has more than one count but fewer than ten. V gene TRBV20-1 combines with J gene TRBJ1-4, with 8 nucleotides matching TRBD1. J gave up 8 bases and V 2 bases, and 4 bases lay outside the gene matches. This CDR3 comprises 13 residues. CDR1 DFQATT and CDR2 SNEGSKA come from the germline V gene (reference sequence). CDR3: CSARIQGAEKLFF. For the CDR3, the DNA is TGCAGTGCTAGAATCCAGGGGGCCGAAAAACTGTTTTTT.

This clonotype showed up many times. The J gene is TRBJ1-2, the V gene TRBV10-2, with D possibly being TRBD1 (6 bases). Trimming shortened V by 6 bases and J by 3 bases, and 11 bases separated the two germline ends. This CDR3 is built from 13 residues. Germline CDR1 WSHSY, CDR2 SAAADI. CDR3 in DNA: TGCGCCAGCAGCAGACAGGCGGACTATGGCTACACCTTC. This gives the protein CASSRQADYGYTF.